This TCR beta chain originates from a study of T cell clones after liver transplantation. For the study at large: Standard immunosuppression, with no induction, continued until 12-24 months after transplant. Tolerance: complete withdrawal held at least one year, liver enzymes staying within twice normal.

Generated by immunoSEQ multiplex PCR, the TCRdb table keeps only in-frame clones and is missing some. The sample comprises more than 100,000 clones, under 90% of which are singletons, and around 2.9% rests with the top ten. Concerning this clone itself: Its antigen is not known.

From germline, CDR1 is SGHTA and CDR2 FQGTGA. The CDR3 loop spans 17 amino acids. Trimming removed 1 base from V and 1 base from J; junction bases left unmatched: 6. Points from the study as a whole: Post-transplant time points were not standardized, so conclusions are preliminary. A larger donor-reactive than third-party decline suggested partial antigen-specific deletion.

The starting material was CD4+ T cells from blood, obtained around 48 months after liver transplant. This TCR was recovered from a human patient who received a liver transplant. The graft donor may have contributed some T cells. The rearrangement joins TRBV7-3 to TRBJ2-2; 7 bases are shared with TRBD2. This chain's CDR3 is CASSLRAGTMNTGELFF. The CDR3 DNA sequence: TGTGCCAGCAGCTTAAGGGCCGGGACTATGAACACCGGGGAGCTGTTTTTT.